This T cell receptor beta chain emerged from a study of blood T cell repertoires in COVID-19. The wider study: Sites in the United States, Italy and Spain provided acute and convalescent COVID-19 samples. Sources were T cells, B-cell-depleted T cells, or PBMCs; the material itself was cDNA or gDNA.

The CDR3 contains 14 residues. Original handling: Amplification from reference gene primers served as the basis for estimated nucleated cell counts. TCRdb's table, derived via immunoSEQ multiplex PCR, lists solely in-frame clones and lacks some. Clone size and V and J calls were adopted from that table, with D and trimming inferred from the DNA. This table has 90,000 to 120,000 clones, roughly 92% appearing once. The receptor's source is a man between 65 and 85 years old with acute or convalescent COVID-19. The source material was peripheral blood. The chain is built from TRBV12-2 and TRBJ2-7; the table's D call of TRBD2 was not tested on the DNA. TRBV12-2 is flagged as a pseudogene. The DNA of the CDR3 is TGTGCAAGTCGCTCCCCCCGCCGACTCGACGAGCAGTACTTC. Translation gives CASRSPRRLDEQYF.